The TCR beta chain under discussion was sequenced for a study of cytomegalovirus exposure and HLA in healthy donors. About the study: Earlier work reported 117 million unique TCR beta sequences from 150 million to 200 million T cells. From HLA-typed donors, an early data release held about 85 million unique TCRs. Overall study findings and caveats: Sequencing likely produced, as an artifact, a cluster of highly shared sequence variants. In a later analysis, HLA-associated beta chains showed higher expansion and lower generation probabilities than comparable chains.

In the PCR, 60 Vbeta and 13 Jbeta primers were used. This table comes from immunoSEQ multiplex PCR, and its TCRdb copy is limited to in-frame clones, with some not included. This sample carries fewer than 150,000 clones, about 80% of them seen once, and the ten largest clones take around 9.5%. Turning to this clone: Its antigen is currently unknown.

This sequence originates from a female donor in good health and CMV-seropositive. The sequenced material came from PBMCs.

CDR3 sequence reads: CASRTGGDSPLHF. CDR3 DNA sequence: TGTGCCAGCAGGACAGGGGGAGATTCACCCCTCCACTTT. The chain recombines TRBV6-5 with TRBJ1-6; TRBD1 aligns across 9 bases. Germline CDR1 reads MNHEY; CDR2 reads SVGAGI. The CDR3 length is 13 residues. V shed 6 bases, J shed 8 bases, and the junction held 2 bases outside the gene matches.